This T cell receptor (beta chain) was retrieved from a study of T-cell reconstitution after alpha-beta-depleted transplantation in children. Unique molecular identifiers featured in how the TCRbeta library was prepared. TCRdb independently ran MiXCR on the PCR reads; one entry per CDR3 protein. The sample includes about 690,000 distinct CDR3 sequences, roughly 15% of them seen just once. Many counts were recorded for this clonotype. The CDR3 consists of 13 residues. CDR1 is DFQATT, CDR2 SNEGSKA, per germline (reference sequence). Trimming shortened V by 6 bases and J by 1 base, and 13 bases separated the two germline ends.

The chain employs TRBV20-1 and TRBJ2-7; D is perhaps TRBD1 (6 bases). The sequencing here drew on PBMCs from the stem cell graft donor, taken from the stem cell graft. The source of this sequence is a human donor who donated a stem cell graft to a child with acute myeloid leukemia. The CDR3 DNA is TGCAGTGCAACGGACAGAGGTTCCTACGAGCAGTACTTC. Amino acids: CSATDRGSYEQYF.